The rows below give T cell receptor beta chains drawn from one sample of a study of blood T cell repertoires in COVID-19. Data came from immunoSEQ multiplex PCR; TCRdb stores just in-frame clones and leaves some out. Here the sample spans fewer than 300,000 clones, roughly 90% being singletons. The sample consisted of PBMCs or T cells enriched from blood (not recorded which). The receptors stem from a woman in her twenties or thirties who had recovered from COVID-19. Each CDR3 is given without its conserved first and last residue.

v_gene: TRBV19; CDR3aa: ASSKTGRANEKLF
v_gene: TRBV11-2; CDR3aa: ASSPSHTDTQY
v_gene: TRBV10-3; CDR3aa: AISRGETDTQY
v_gene: TRBV28; CDR3aa: ASSLRYEQY
v_gene: TRBV5-6; CDR3aa: ASSNIPTGNDEQF
v_gene: TRBV6-2/TRBV6-3; CDR3aa: ASSYSMGDRVDQPQH
v_gene: TRBV28; CDR3aa: ASRSPGTGADTQY
v_gene: TRBV30; CDR3aa: AWSVSGIYNEQF
v_gene: TRBV28; CDR3aa: ASSALTSGSYNEQF
v_gene: TRBV19; CDR3aa: ASGHRTSDAGELF
v_gene: TRBV5-4; CDR3aa: ASSLVRGRSYGYT
v_gene: TRBV7-8; CDR3aa: ASSLVQGTSQPQH
v_gene: TRBV10-2; CDR3aa: ASSDHYTSGRGDEQF
v_gene: TRBV28; CDR3aa: ASREGFRELF
v_gene: TRBV9; CDR3aa: ASSVVGGPVHEQF
v_gene: TRBV19; CDR3aa: ASSIGVEPKYNEQF
v_gene: TRBV5-6; CDR3aa: ASSFDGSYYNEQF
v_gene: TRBV5-8; CDR3aa: ASSLGAGRREQY
v_gene: TRBV28; CDR3aa: ASSPDRVNTEAF
v_gene: TRBV7-8; CDR3aa: ASSRPRGQGSYEQF
v_gene: TRBV7-9; CDR3aa: ASSLAGATSTYEQY
v_gene: TRBV9; CDR3aa: ASSSGTGPLRGETQY
v_gene: TRBV4-1; CDR3aa: ASSHLDGEPYEQY
v_gene: TRBV28; CDR3aa: ASSLIGTRYGYT
v_gene: TRBV30; CDR3aa: AWTRRVMTPGF
v_gene: TRBV11-2; CDR3aa: ASSLDFQADTQY
v_gene: TRBV5-1; CDR3aa: ASSAQGSSGAFNEQF
v_gene: TRBV30; CDR3aa: AWTDYYGYT
v_gene: TRBV12-3/TRBV12-4; CDR3aa: ASSGETQY
v_gene: TRBV4-1; CDR3aa: ASSQDGAIQETQY
v_gene: TRBV7-9; CDR3aa: ASSLSGLRTDTQY
v_gene: TRBV30; CDR3aa: ACRRGQGQETQY
v_gene: TRBV27; CDR3aa: ASSSTGAGSQPQH
v_gene: TRBV6-7; CDR3aa: ASSPTRLYEQY
v_gene: TRBV28; CDR3aa: ASSVEGGQSYEQY
v_gene: TRBV7-8; CDR3aa: ASSLRGYEQY
v_gene: TRBV28; CDR3aa: ASSSRQGSGNTIY
v_gene: TRBV9; CDR3aa: ASTLDTQAYNEQF
v_gene: TRBV6-5; CDR3aa: ASRKVTGGRETQY
v_gene: TRBV2; CDR3aa: ASSEISGNTGELF
v_gene: TRBV19; CDR3aa: ASYGRLTNYGYT
v_gene: TRBV15; CDR3aa: ATSRDRDTQQYT
v_gene: TRBV6-4; CDR3aa: ASSDSKGDTGELF
v_gene: TRBV6-5; CDR3aa: ASSRTGNTEAF
v_gene: TRBV7-8; CDR3aa: ASSSREASYEQY
v_gene: TRBV29-1; CDR3aa: SGGTANEKLF
v_gene: TRBV28; CDR3aa: AVGTPNMETQY
v_gene: TRBV7-3; CDR3aa: ASSIGLAGALREQF
v_gene: TRBV6-5; CDR3aa: ASRQTSNYGYT
v_gene: TRBV27; CDR3aa: ASSWGAAGEYEQY
v_gene: TRBV5-8; CDR3aa: ASSSPRPSGRGRAYEQY
v_gene: TRBV7-8; CDR3aa: ASSLLGRTLAGVYNEQF
v_gene: TRBV5-4; CDR3aa: ASSRQGTGADTQY
v_gene: TRBV28; CDR3aa: ASSPPLGEGYT
v_gene: TRBV19; CDR3aa: ASSPGTSGYEQY
v_gene: TRBV5-1; CDR3aa: ASSLLAYNEQF
v_gene: TRBV27; CDR3aa: ASSNKGALGTEAF
v_gene: TRBV4-3; CDR3aa: ASSQGAGSYNEQF
v_gene: TRBV13; CDR3aa: ASSLLDRTSGANVLT